This entry is about one TCR beta chain. What it recognizes is unknown. This entry comes from a study of T cell responses to AZD1222 COVID-19 vaccine. Study observations and caveats: The repertoires were collected only after the peak T cell response. Epitopes outside B.1.351 and B.1.1.7 mutated regions reportedly drew nearly half of spike TCRs. Rises in breadth and depth of Spike-specific TCRs came after two AZD1222 doses.

V was clipped by 1 base and J by 6 bases; unmatched bases: 7. CDR3 length: 15 residues. CDR1 is LGHNA and CDR2 is YNFKEQ in the germline V gene. Recipients boosted at about 4 weeks or about 12 weeks are pooled. TCRdb's copy holds only in-frame clones and misses some; the assay was immunoSEQ multiplex PCR. The sample records under 150,000 clones, just under 95% being singletons. This receptor was identified in an adult who received the AZD1222 COVID-19 vaccine. The chain uses TRBV4-2 and TRBJ2-3; 7 nucleotides agree with TRBD2. The sample was peripheral blood, taken 28 days after the second AZD1222 dose. The CDR3 DNA reads TGTGCCAGCAGCCAAGTGGCGGGAGTGCTGGATACGCAGTATTTT. Protein product: CASSQVAGVLDTQYF.